This entry is about one T cell receptor beta chain. Its target is not known. This CDR3 spans 11 amino acids. CDR1 and CDR2 from the germline V gene are SGHNT and YYREEE (reference sequence). With 2 bases removed from V and 6 bases from J, the gap between germline ends came to 3 bases. Profiled with immunoSEQ multiplex PCR; TCRdb holds only in-frame clones, not every one. The sample contains 350,000 to 600,000 clones, 70% to 90% of which appear only once. This sample was taken from a study of Ad26.COV2.S vaccination and SARS-CoV-2 variants. This sample's treatment: 15 to 20 received Ad26.COV2.S at low or high dose, single or two shots; five or six received placebo; per-sample allocation not given. Each sample was drawn 63 days after the first injection (of vaccine or placebo). The individual, an adult aged 18-55 years, was a donor in Boston. Study results and limitations: Participants given vaccine showed non-spike TCR breadth similar to that of placebo recipients.

This receptor was obtained from a person between 18 and 65 years old who received the Ad26.COV2.S COVID-19 vaccine or a placebo. The chain combines TRBV5-4 with TRBJ2-1; D gene ambiguous. Sequenced material: peripheral blood, taken in a trial of Ad26.COV2.S vaccine versus placebo. The CDR3 nucleotides are TGTGCCAGCAGCTTTTTCAATGAGCAGTTCTTC. Protein: CASSFFNEQFF.